This entry lists 30 T cell receptor beta chains sequenced from one sample in a study of identical twins. TCRdb re-called the 5' RACE reads through MiXCR, storing one row per CDR3 protein. This sample has roughly 570,000 distinct CDR3 sequences, with approximately 9.6% found just once. This sample also belongs to another study, concerning yellow fever vaccine responses in identical twins.

Sequencing was performed on PBMCs. These TCRs come from a woman younger than 30 in good health.

This clonotype was recorded many times. The J gene is TRBJ2-1, the V gene TRBV11-2; D perhaps matches TRBD2 (5 bases). In germline, CDR1 is SGHAT, CDR2 FQNNGV. The CDR3 is 12 amino acids. The V and J ends lost 7 bases and 9 bases respectively, with 13 bases between them. CDR3 protein: CASKAVGSEQFF. The CDR3 nucleotides are TGTGCCAGCAAAGCGGTAGGGAGTGAGCAGTTCTTC. Looking up the rest from reference TRBV11-2 and TRBJ2-1 gives the full variable domain: EAGVAQSPRYKIIEKRQSVAFWCNPISGHATLYWYQQILGQGPKLLIQFQNNGVVDDSQLPKDRFSAERLKGVDSTLKIQPAKLEDSAVYLCASKAVGSEQFFGPGTRLTVL.

The chain links TRBV7-9 to TRBJ2-1; 11 positions match TRBD1. The CDR3 runs 15 residues. Germline V gene sequence: CDR1 SEHNR, CDR2 FQNEAQ (reference sequence). Unmatched junction bases numbered 7, after V lost 5 bases and J lost 7 bases. This CDR3 is CASSQRDRGLNEQFF. As DNA, the CDR3 is TGTGCCAGCAGCCAGCGGGACAGGGGGTTGAATGAGCAGTTCTTC.

This clonotype was recorded a few times. This chain links TRBV7-9 with TRBJ2-1, with a possible D match to TRBD1 (5 bases). The CDR3 spans 14 residues. Germline CDR1 SEHNR, CDR2 FQNEAQ (reference sequence). V was pared by 1 base and J by 6 bases, with 10 bases between. In DNA form, the CDR3 reads TGTGCCAGCAGCTTAGAGGGGCGGCTCAATGAGCAGTTCTTC. It is translated as CASSLEGRLNEQFF.

In regard to this clonotype: With a much larger clone just one base away, this may be a read error. This chain uses TRBV20-1 with TRBJ2-7; the D call may be TRBD1 or TRBD2 (5 bases each). The germline V and J ends were trimmed by 6 bases and 6 bases, with 21 bases remaining between them. This CDR3 spans 14 amino acids. Germline assignment: CDR1 DFQATT and CDR2 SNEGSKA (reference sequence). The CDR3 DNA reads TGCAGTGCCTGCTGGTCGCAGGGACCCTCCGAGCAGTACTTC. Translated, it gives CSACWSQGPSEQYF.

The genes are TRBV28 and TRBJ2-3; D is undetermined. The length of the CDR3 is 12 residues. V shed 10 bases and J shed 0 bases, with 8 bases lying between them. The V gene's germline CDR1 is MDHEN and CDR2 SYDVKM. CDR3 in amino acids: CATSSSTDTQYF. The CDR3 region has the DNA TGTGCCACCTCATCTAGCACAGATACGCAGTATTTT. Full variable domain (rest looked up from reference TRBV28 and TRBJ2-3): DVKVTQSSRYLVKRTGEKVFLECVQDMDHENMFWYRQDPGLGLRLIYFSYDVKMKEKGDIPEGYSVSREKKERFSLILESASTNQTSMYLCATSSSTDTQYFGPGTRLTVL.

The chain links TRBV14 to TRBJ2-3; 7 nucleotides line up with TRBD1. After removal of 0 bases from V and 2 bases from J, the junction contained 5 bases not matched to a gene. CDR3 length: 16 residues. Germline V gives CDR1 SGHDN, CDR2 FVKESK. As DNA, the CDR3 is TGTGCCAGCAGCCAAGAGACAGGGAAGGTCACAGATACGCAGTATTTT. Amino acids: CASSQETGKVTDTQYF.

CDR3 DNA: TGTGCCAGCAGTTACGGCTGGGTAGAAGCGTTCTTC. It translates to CASSYGWVEAFF. The V and J genes are TRBV6-2 or TRBV6-3 and TRBJ2-1, with unresolved D. Germline values: CDR1 MNHEY, CDR2 SVGEGT. V was pared by 2 bases and J by 15 bases, with 14 bases between. This CDR3 is built from 12 residues.

This clonotype was seen only a few times. The chain carries TRBV24-1 and TRBJ2-1; weak D call: TRBD2 (6 bases). The ends were cut back, 2 bases at V and 8 bases at J, with 15 bases in the middle. Germline CDR1 and CDR2: KGHDR and SFDVKD. The CDR3 totals 15 residues. CDR3 bases: TGTGCCACCAGTGATTCACGGGAGATGGGGCATGAGCAGTTCTTC. It yields the protein CATSDSREMGHEQFF.

A few counts support this clonotype. The genes are TRBV7-3 and TRBJ2-1; the match to TRBD2 covers 11 bases. With 5 bases clipped from V and 4 bases from J, the junction kept 7 bases outside the gene matches. The CDR3 is made up of 16 amino acids. From germline, CDR1 is SGHTA and CDR2 FQGTGA. The CDR3 is CASSALGTSGYNEQFF. The CDR3 nucleotides are TGTGCCAGCAGCGCCCTGGGGACTAGCGGTTACAATGAGCAGTTCTTC.

The V gene is TRBV11-2, the J gene TRBJ2-7; TRBD1 agrees at 7 bases. Trimming removed 1 base from V and 4 bases from J; junction bases left unmatched: 7. The CDR3 consists of 15 residues. Germline V gene sequence: CDR1 SGHAT, CDR2 FQNNGV. The CDR3 nucleotides are TGTGCCAGCAGCTTAGCTACAGGGGATTCGTACGAGCAGTACTTC. Translating gives CASSLATGDSYEQYF.

This clonotype appeared many times. This rearrangement joins TRBV20-1 to TRBJ2-6; D gene uncertain. V dropped 0 bases and J dropped 5 bases, with 5 bases sitting between them. Looked up from germline, CDR1 is DFQATT and CDR2 is SNEGSKA (reference sequence). This CDR3 has 13 residues. For the CDR3, the DNA is TGCAGTGCTAGAGATAGCTGGGCCAACGTCCTGACTTTC. Its protein product is CSARDSWANVLTF.

This clonotype has ten or more counts. J is TRBJ2-5 and V is TRBV7-2, with D possibly being TRBD1 or TRBD2 (5 bases each). CDR1 is SGHTA and CDR2 is FQGNSA in the germline V gene. V was shortened by 1 base and J by 4 bases, with 13 bases between the two germline ends. The CDR3 covers 15 residues. The CDR3 DNA reads TGTGCCAGCAGCTTAGTGAGGGGTAGTGGAGAGACCCAGTACTTC. This codes for CASSLVRGSGETQYF.

This clonotype turned up a few times. The rearrangement links TRBV27 to TRBJ1-4, with D possibly matching TRBD1 (5 bases). The germline gives CDR1 MNHEY, CDR2 SMNVEV (reference sequence). This CDR3 comprises 14 residues. The ends were cut back, 2 bases at V and 10 bases at J, with 14 bases in the middle. This CDR3 reads CASSLLGDLGKLFF. As DNA, the CDR3 is TGTGCCAGCAGTTTACTAGGGGACCTAGGAAAACTGTTTTTT.

The chain recombines TRBV5-1 with TRBJ2-3, with 14 bases lining up with TRBD2. The J segment lost 3 bases and the V segment lost 4 bases, leaving 7 bases of the junction unmatched. The CDR3 runs 17 residues. CDR1 is SGHRS and CDR2 is YFSETQ in the germline V gene. In DNA form, the CDR3 reads TGCGCCAGCAGCCTGACTAGCGGGGGGGCCCGGACAGATACGCAGTATTTT. Encoded protein: CASSLTSGGARTDTQYF.

The rearrangement uses TRBV20-1 and TRBJ2-1; TRBD2 agrees at 12 bases. The CDR3 covers 17 residues. V gave up 3 bases and J gave up 6 bases; unmatched junction bases: 12. The germline V gene has CDR1 DFQATT and CDR2 SNEGSKA (reference sequence). CDR3 bases: TGCAGTGCTAGGGAAAGGAAAGGACTAGCGGGGATCAATGAGCAGTTCTTC. It is translated as CSARERKGLAGINEQFF.

This clonotype showed up many times. The rearrangement joins TRBV12-3 or TRBV12-4 to TRBJ2-3, with D maybe TRBD2 (6 bases). Trimming took 3 bases from V and 5 from J, leaving 12 bases between them. CDR3 length: 14 amino acids. CDR3 in DNA: TGTGCCAGCAGTTTGGGAGGAGTCGGAGATACGCAGTATTTT. This sequence encodes CASSLGGVGDTQYF.

This clonotype has a handful of counts. This sequence joins TRBV10-3 and TRBJ2-1, with TRBD1 identical over 7 bases. The germline V gene has CDR1 ENHRY and CDR2 SYGVKD. Losses at the gene ends were 6 bases for V and 5 bases for J; bases not matched to a gene: 4. There are 13 residues in the CDR3. CDR3 bases: TGTGCCATCAGAGGGACAGAAGACAATGAGCAGTTCTTC. The encoded protein is CAIRGTEDNEQFF.

This clonotype was detected ten times or more. The chain carries TRBV12-3 or TRBV12-4 and TRBJ1-2; D is undetermined. V lost 5 bases, J lost 9 bases, and 13 bases lay in between. The CDR3 sequence is 12 residues long. This CDR3 is CASSPRTQSYTF. The CDR3 nucleotides read TGTGCCAGCAGTCCACGTACGCAGAGCTACACCTTC.

J is TRBJ2-3 and V is TRBV13, with D possibly being TRBD1 (5 bases). V dropped 2 bases and J dropped 4 bases, with 10 bases sitting between them. CDR3 length: 14 residues. CDR1 is PRHDT and CDR2 is FYEKMQ in the germline V gene (reference sequence). The CDR3 DNA is TGTGCCAGCAGCTTATTCCAGGGTTCAGATACGCAGTATTTT. Translating gives CASSLFQGSDTQYF.

The chain recombines TRBV7-9 with TRBJ1-1; D is uncertain. The germline V and J ends were trimmed by 2 bases and 1 base, with 11 bases remaining between them. Germline values: CDR1 SEHNR, CDR2 FQNEAQ (reference sequence). The CDR3 is 15 residues long. In nucleotides, the CDR3 is TGTGCCAGCAGCTTATCCGGGCCGGCGAACACTGAAGCTTTCTTT. Its protein product is CASSLSGPANTEAFF.

This clonotype came up a few times. The chain has TRBV3-1 and TRBJ2-2; 7 bases line up with TRBD1. The CDR3 covers 17 residues. Germline CDR1 is LGHDT and CDR2 is YNNKEL (reference sequence). V lost 4 bases to trimming and J lost 0 bases; unmatched junction nucleotides: 8. DNA for the CDR3: TGTGCCAGCAGCCCAAGACAGGGACCCACGAACACCGGGGAGCTGTTTTTT. It specifies CASSPRQGPTNTGELFF.

This clonotype came up a few times. The V and J genes are TRBV7-2 and TRBJ2-7, with D perhaps matching TRBD1 (5 bases). V was clipped by 5 bases and J by 3 bases, with 17 bases between them. The CDR3 spans 15 residues. Germline V CDR1 and CDR2: SGHTA, FQGNSA. The CDR3 is CASSPPSGQGYEQYF. The CDR3 nucleotides read TGTGCCAGCAGCCCCCCCTCGGGCCAGGGCTACGAGCAGTACTTC. Filled out from reference TRBV7-2 and TRBJ2-7, the complete variable domain reads GAGVSQSPSNKVTEKGKDVELRCDPISGHTALYWYRQSLGQGLEFLIYFQGNSAPDKSGLPSDRFSAERTGGSVSTLTIQRTQQEDSAVYLCASSPPSGQGYEQYFGPGTRLTVT.

This sequence joins TRBV5-1 and TRBJ2-2; tentative D call: TRBD2 (6 bases). V dropped 4 bases and J dropped 8 bases, with 12 bases sitting between them. Germline lookup yields CDR1 SGHRS and CDR2 YFSETQ. This CDR3 spans 13 amino acids. The DNA for the CDR3 is TGCGCCAGCAGCAGGGACTCAGAAGGGGAGCTGTTTTTT. This sequence encodes CASSRDSEGELFF.

A few counts support this clonotype. The gene calls are TRBV12-3 or TRBV12-4 and TRBJ2-5, with D unclear. This CDR3 comprises 12 residues. Trimming took 6 bases from V and 3 from J, leaving 8 bases between them. CDR3 bases: TGTGCCAGCAGCCACTGGGAAGAGACCCAGTACTTC. Translating gives CASSHWEETQYF.

The genes are TRBV6-1 and TRBJ2-1; D remains unclear. Trimming took 7 bases from V and 6 from J, leaving 4 bases between them. Per germline, CDR1 MNHNS and CDR2 SASEGT. The CDR3 runs to 10 residues. The CDR3 DNA sequence: TGTGCCAGCAACCTCAATGAGCAGTTCTTC. This encodes CASNLNEQFF.

This sequence joins TRBV7-2 and TRBJ2-7; D remains ambiguous. The CDR3 sequence is 13 residues long. Deletions cut 5 bases from V and 6 bases from J, with 14 bases between. In germline, CDR1 is SGHTA, CDR2 FQGNSA. CDR3 loop: CASSPTPPREQYF. The CDR3 coding sequence is TGTGCCAGCAGCCCGACCCCTCCGCGCGAGCAGTACTTC.

The CDR3 sequence: CASSITRGGGDTQYF. CDR3 nucleotides: TGTGCCAGCAGCATTACCAGGGGGGGGGGAGATACGCAGTATTTT. The chain links TRBV5-6 to TRBJ2-3, with D perhaps given as TRBD1 or TRBD2 (7 bases each). Trimming took off 4 bases at V and 5 bases at J, with 17 bases between the two ends. The CDR3 is 15 residues long. The germline V gene has CDR1 SGHDT and CDR2 YYEEEE.

This clonotype turned up a few times. This rearrangement joins TRBV18 to TRBJ2-1, with TRBD1 matching 9 bases. V gave up 1 base and J gave up 9 bases; unmatched junction bases: 4. CDR1 KGHSH and CDR2 LQKENI come from the germline V gene. The CDR3 spans 14 residues. CDR3 residues: CASSPRTGAAEQFF. CDR3 sequence (DNA): TGTGCCAGCTCACCACGGACAGGGGCGGCTGAGCAGTTCTTC.

V gene TRBV5-4 combines with J gene TRBJ2-6; D might be TRBD1 (6 bases). Trimming shortened V by 3 bases and J by 0 bases, and 19 bases separated the two germline ends. CDR1 is SGHNT and CDR2 is YYREEE in the germline V gene (reference sequence). This CDR3 spans 19 amino acids. As DNA, the CDR3 is TGTGCCAGCAGCTCGGCCAACAGGGACCCCAGCTCTGGGGCCAACGTCCTGACTTTC. Translating it yields CASSSANRDPSSGANVLTF.

The table lists this clonotype with a few counts. The V and J genes are TRBV18 and TRBJ1-5, with D perhaps matching TRBD1 (6 bases). Germline V lookup: CDR1 KGHSH, CDR2 LQKENI. CDR3 length: 14 residues. Trimming stripped 3 bases from V and 6 bases from J, with 12 bases between. In nucleotides, the CDR3 is TGTGCCAGCTCACCCACAGGGAAGGGTCAGCCCCAGCATTTT. This gives the protein CASSPTGKGQPQHF.